These 21 T cell receptor beta chains were all obtained from the same sample, sequenced in a study of PD-1 blockade in classical Hodgkin lymphoma. Each of the patients experienced relapse following autologous stem cell transplantation, and their brentuximab vedotin exposure differed. Clones were read by immunoSEQ multiplex PCR, and TCRdb kept only the in-frame ones, dropping some. The repertoire holds just over 60,000 clones, with more than 70% as singletons. This specimen was peripheral blood mononuclear cells (PBMCs), taken at baseline. Receptors were obtained from a human donor with classical Hodgkin lymphoma.

This chain uses TRBV7-9 with TRBJ2-5, with 7 bases that match TRBD2. Germline-derived CDR1 and CDR2 are SEHNR and FQNEAQ (reference sequence). The J segment lost 5 bases and the V segment lost 2 bases, leaving 8 bases of the junction unmatched. The CDR3 is 15 amino acids. The CDR3 loop is CASSLNGGLRETQYF. As DNA, the CDR3 is TGTGCCAGCAGCTTAAACGGGGGGTTGCGTGAGACCCAGTACTTC.

In the case of this clone: The junction differs from germline at one of its ends, possibly a read error. The chain couples TRBV7-7 to TRBJ1-4; maybe TRBD1 (5 bases). The CDR3 runs to 12 residues. Germline V gene data show CDR1 as SSHAT and CDR2 as FNYEAQ (reference sequence). The CDR3: CASSRPGGKTVF. The CDR3, as DNA: TGTGCCAGCAGCCGTCCTGGGGGAAAAACTGTTTTT.

This chain links TRBV19 with TRBJ1-6; no clear D. The CDR3 loop spans 17 amino acids. Trimming took off 7 bases at V and 0 bases at J, with 16 bases between the two ends. Germline lookup yields CDR1 LNHDA and CDR2 SQIVND (reference sequence). The CDR3 nucleotides read TGTGCCAGTAACTTTCGGTCTGGGAGCTCCTATAATTCACCCCTCCACTTT. Amino acid sequence: CASNFRSGSSYNSPLHF.

This clone is a singleton in its sample. Written as DNA, the CDR3 is TGTGCCAGCAGTTTATCACAGGGTTATGGTGGCTACACCTTC. Protein: CASSLSQGYGGYTF. The chain combines TRBV28 with TRBJ1-2; D might be TRBD1 (6 bases). CDR3 length: 14 amino acids. Per the germline V gene, CDR1 is MDHEN and CDR2 is SYDVKM. V lost 1 base and J 7 bases, leaving 13 bases between the germline ends.

The chain combines TRBV10-3 with TRBJ2-5; possibly TRBD1 or TRBD2 for D (6 bases each). Germline CDR1 reads ENHRY; CDR2 reads SYGVKD. CDR3 length equals 17 residues. Deletions cut 4 bases from V and 1 base from J, with 19 bases between. CDR3 residues: CAISVSGAGLAQETQYF. CDR3 coding DNA: TGTGCCATCAGTGTCTCGGGGGCAGGGTTGGCCCAAGAGACCCAGTACTTC.

This sequence joins TRBV27 and TRBJ2-5; D is perhaps TRBD1 (6 bases). This CDR3 comprises 15 residues. Germline V gives CDR1 MNHEY, CDR2 SMNVEV (reference sequence). Trimming took off 0 bases at V and 4 bases at J, with 12 bases between the two ends. CDR3 region: CASSLSRQALETQYF. CDR3 DNA sequence: TGTGCCAGCAGTTTATCCCGACAGGCCCTAGAGACCCAGTACTTC.

The chain combines TRBV7-6 with TRBJ2-3; D is possibly TRBD1 or TRBD2 (7 bases each). In germline, CDR1 is SGHVS, CDR2 FNYEAQ. With 2 bases removed from V and 3 bases from J, the gap between germline ends came to 18 bases. CDR3 length equals 17 residues. The chain's CDR3 is CASSLRRGDSETDTQYF. Here the CDR3 DNA reads TGTGCCAGCAGCTTAAGACGGGGGGACAGTGAGACAGATACGCAGTATTTT.

CDR3 nucleotide sequence: TGTGCCAGCAGCGGTAAGGGAGGTCGCGAGCAGTACTTC. Translating it yields CASSGKGGREQYF. The chain recombines TRBV9 with TRBJ2-7; weak D call: TRBD2 (6 bases). This CDR3 comprises 13 residues. Trimming took off 3 bases at V and 6 bases at J, with 13 bases between the two ends. CDR1 SGDLS and CDR2 YYNGEE come from the germline V gene.

Written as DNA, the CDR3 is TGTGCCAGCAGCTTAGCGGATCACAGTTTCTACGAGCAGTACTTC. Protein: CASSLADHSFYEQYF. The genes are TRBV7-9 and TRBJ2-7; D is undetermined. Trimming left V 0 bases short and J 3 bases short, with 12 bases between. Germline V CDR1 and CDR2: SEHNR, FQNEAQ (reference sequence). This CDR3 comprises 15 residues.

The chain joins TRBV6-6 to TRBJ1-3; no definite D call. Trimming removed 0 bases at V and 4 bases at J, with 1 base between. The CDR3 covers 12 residues. The germline V gene encodes CDR1 MNHNY and CDR2 SVGAGI (reference sequence). The CDR3 sequence: CASSYSGNTIYF. DNA of the CDR3: TGTGCCAGCAGTTACTCAGGAAACACCATATATTTT.

The gene calls are TRBV7-8 and TRBJ2-1; D is possibly TRBD2 (5 bases). V lost 2 bases and J 6 bases, leaving 20 bases between the germline ends. The CDR3 totals 17 residues. Germline lookup yields CDR1 SGHVS and CDR2 FQNEAQ. The CDR3: CASSLFGGPTLGNEQFF. Written as DNA, the CDR3 is TGTGCCAGCAGCTTATTCGGCGGGCCAACCTTGGGCAATGAGCAGTTCTTC.

This clone was seen just once. The rearrangement joins TRBV12-5 to TRBJ1-2; D call uncertain. Trimming pared 2 bases from V and 8 bases from J, leaving 18 bases between. This CDR3 is built from 15 residues. Germline CDR1 is LGHNT and CDR2 is FRNRAP. The CDR3 DNA reads TGTGCTAGTGGTTTGTTCGTGCCACTTTATTACGGCTACACCTTC. Translating it yields CASGLFVPLYYGYTF. The complete variable domain, with remaining parts taken from reference TRBV12-5 and TRBJ1-2, reads DARVTQTPRHKVTEMGQEVTMRCQPILGHNTVFWYRQTMMQGLELLAYFRNRAPLDDSGMPKDRFSAEMPDATLATLKIQPSEPRDSAVYFCASGLFVPLYYGYTFGSGTRLTVV.

The chain joins TRBV5-4 to TRBJ2-1; TRBD2 is a possible D gene (6 bases). With 4 bases removed from V and 4 bases from J, the gap between germline ends came to 18 bases. The CDR3 sequence is 16 residues long. The germline V gene encodes CDR1 SGHNT and CDR2 YYREEE (reference sequence). The CDR3 region is CASSPEFGGAYNEQFF. DNA of the CDR3: TGTGCCAGCAGCCCGGAGTTCGGGGGAGCTTACAATGAGCAGTTCTTC.

V gene TRBV9 combines with J gene TRBJ1-1; 9 nucleotides match TRBD1. The CDR3 sequence is 13 residues long. With 3 bases clipped from V and 10 bases from J, the junction kept 7 bases outside the gene matches. CDR1 is SGDLS and CDR2 is YYNGEE in the germline V gene. Here the CDR3 DNA reads TGTGCCAGCAGCGCAACACAGGGGGCTACAGCTTTCTTT. It codes for CASSATQGATAFF. Looking up the rest from reference TRBV9 and TRBJ1-1 gives the full variable domain: DSGVTQTPKHLITATGQRVTLRCSPRSGDLSVYWYQQSLDQGLQFLIQYYNGEERAKGNILERFSAQQFPDLHSELNLSSLELGDSALYFCASSATQGATAFFGQGTRLTVV.

This chain links TRBV28 with TRBJ2-5; 10 nucleotides align to TRBD1. This CDR3 is 17 amino acids long. J lost 7 bases, V lost 2 bases, and 13 bases had no gene match. Germline CDR1 is MDHEN and CDR2 is SYDVKM. The CDR3 DNA reads as TGTGCCAGCAGTTTAATTTTTCCCGGACAGGGGGAGGGGACCCAGTACTTC. This encodes CASSLIFPGQGEGTQYF.

The rearrangement links TRBV2 to TRBJ2-5; the D gene is possibly TRBD1 (6 bases). The CDR3 is 13 amino acids. Germline V CDR1 and CDR2: SNHLY, FYNNEI. V was cut by 6 bases and J by 5 bases, with 13 bases left in between. The CDR3 region has the DNA TGTGCCAGCAGACGCGATCAGGGGGAGACCCAGTACTTC. The encoded protein is CASRRDQGETQYF. Based on the CDR3 plus reference TRBV2 and TRBJ2-5, the full variable domain is EPEVTQTPSHQVTQMGQEVILRCVPISNHLYFYWYRQILGQKVEFLVSFYNNEISEKSEIFDDQFSVERPDGSNFTLKIRSTKLEDSAMYFCASRRDQGETQYFGPGTRLLVL.

The chain recombines TRBV11-3 with TRBJ1-3; D is undetermined. Germline CDR1 is SGHNT and CDR2 is YENEEA. CDR3 length: 10 amino acids. V lost 11 bases, J lost 7 bases, and 9 bases lay in between. The chain's CDR3 is CAGLWNTIYF. In nucleotides, the CDR3 is TGTGCCGGACTTTGGAACACCATATATTTT.

Note on this clone: One junction end does not reproduce the germline sequence, and a read error may be involved. The chain links TRBV2 to TRBJ2-3, with unresolved D. CDR1 and CDR2 from the germline V gene are SNHLY and FYNNEI. This CDR3 is built from 11 residues. The CDR3 sequence: CASREEYTRYF. In nucleotides, the CDR3 is TGTGCCAGCAGAGAGGAATACACGCGGTATTTT.

The rearrangement links TRBV6-6 to TRBJ1-1; the D is unclear. The V gene lost 3 bases and the J gene lost 4 bases, with 12 bases spanning the gap. This CDR3 region has 14 residues. Per germline, CDR1 MNHNY and CDR2 SVGAGI (reference sequence). The CDR3 region is CASSYPQWGTEAFF. For the CDR3, the DNA is TGTGCCAGCAGTTATCCCCAGTGGGGCACTGAAGCTTTCTTT.

V usage is TRBV7-9 and J usage is TRBJ1-1; 7 nucleotides align to TRBD1. The CDR3 spans 15 residues. J lost 4 bases, V lost 5 bases, and 10 bases had no gene match. Germline assignment: CDR1 SEHNR and CDR2 FQNEAQ (reference sequence). The CDR3 spells CASSLGRGRFTEAFF. The CDR3 DNA follows: TGTGCCAGCAGCCTTGGGAGGGGGCGGTTCACTGAAGCTTTCTTT.

V and J are TRBV7-8 and TRBJ1-1; D is uncertain. The CDR3 has 16 residues. Trimming pared 1 base from V and 4 bases from J, leaving 16 bases between. Germline CDR1 and CDR2: SGHVS and FQNEAQ. As DNA, the CDR3 is TGTGCCAGCAGCTTAGAGAGGAAGGCCTGGGGCACTGAAGCTTTCTTT. Its protein is CASSLERKAWGTEAFF.